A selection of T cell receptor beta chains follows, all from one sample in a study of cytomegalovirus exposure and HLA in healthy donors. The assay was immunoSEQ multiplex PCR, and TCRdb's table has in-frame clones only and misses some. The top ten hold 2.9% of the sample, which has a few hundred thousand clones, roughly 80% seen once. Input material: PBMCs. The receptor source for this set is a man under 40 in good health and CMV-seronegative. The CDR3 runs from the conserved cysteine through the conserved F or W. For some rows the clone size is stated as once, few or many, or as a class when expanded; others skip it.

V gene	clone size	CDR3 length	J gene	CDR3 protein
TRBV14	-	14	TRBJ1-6	CASSYRVKNSPLHF
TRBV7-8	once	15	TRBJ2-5	CASSLRLAGRETQYF
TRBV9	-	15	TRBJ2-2	CASSATGTGTGELFF
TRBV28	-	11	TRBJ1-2	CASGESYGYTF
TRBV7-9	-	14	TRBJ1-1	CASSLTPGNTEAFF
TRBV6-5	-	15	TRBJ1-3	CASSYPDSSGNTIYF
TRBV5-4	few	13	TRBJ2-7	CASSLDSPYEQYF
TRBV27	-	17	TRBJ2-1	CASSFLAGGLGYNEQFF
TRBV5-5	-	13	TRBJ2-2	CASSSRDTGELFF
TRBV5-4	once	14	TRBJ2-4	CASSLTSGKNIQYF
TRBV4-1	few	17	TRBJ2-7	CASSQTGGGISSYEQYF
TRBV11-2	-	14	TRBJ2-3	CASSFGQGTDTQYF
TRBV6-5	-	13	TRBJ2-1	CASSYQGAGEQFF
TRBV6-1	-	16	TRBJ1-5	CASSEMITGNGQPQHF
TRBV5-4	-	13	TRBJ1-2	CASSFAGTSHETF
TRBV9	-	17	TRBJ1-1	CASSVAFQGAGETEAFF
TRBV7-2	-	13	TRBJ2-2	CASSPGRGGELFF
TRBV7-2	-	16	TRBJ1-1	CASSLGYWGRWVEAFF
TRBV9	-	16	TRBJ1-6	CASSRQGDSYNSPLHF
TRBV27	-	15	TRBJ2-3	CASSLTGFGTDTQYF
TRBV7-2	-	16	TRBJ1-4	CASSLAQAEGNEKLFF
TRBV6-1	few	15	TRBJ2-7	CASSEAPLETSEQYF
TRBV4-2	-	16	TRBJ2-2	CASTPSGLAGTGELFF
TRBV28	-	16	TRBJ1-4	CASSSQKTGWGEKLFF